These T cell receptor beta chains were read from a single sample in a study of tumor-infiltrating lymphocytes in primary liver carcinoma. TCRdb independently ran MiXCR on the multiplex PCR reads; one entry per CDR3 protein. The sample has around 190,000 distinct CDR3 sequences, around four fifths seen once. The specimen was tumor tissue from primary liver carcinoma. These receptor sequences come from a man aged 40-50 years with primary liver carcinoma and hepatitis B virus infection. The conserved cysteine and the conserved F or W are not part of the CDR3 here. Each record gives: clone size, J gene, D gene, V gene, CDR3 protein. The D gene is left open where the match is weak. Clone size is stated in some rows and not others, as once, few, many or a class when expanded.

>many|TRBJ1-3|.|TRBV5-5
ASSVTGPGNTIY
>.|TRBJ2-2|TRBD2|TRBV6-4
ASSDTGTSDTGVLF
>.|TRBJ2-1|.|TRBV6-2/TRBV6-3
ASSPPDRDANEHS
>.|TRBJ1-4|.|TRBV6-9
ASRVQRFEKLF
>.|TRBJ2-2|.|TRBV4-3
ARSQGQVETREPF
>.|TRBJ2-7|.|TRBV6-2/TRBV6-3
ASSYEVPYEHY
>.|TRBJ2-3|.|TRBV5-4
ARSLGGGWARETQY
>.|TRBJ2-1|.|TRBV11-2
TSSPETSSYNEQF
>.|TRBJ2-3|TRBD2|TRBV5-4
TISLMTSGMITDTQY
>once|TRBJ2-1|.|TRBV6-2/TRBV6-3
ARCYATGSDEQF
>.|TRBJ2-5|.|TRBV11-2
ASSLVAEFEY
>.|TRBJ2-1|.|TRBV11-1
ARSLRGRASHNERF
>.|TRBJ1-1|TRBD1|TRBV12-3/TRBV12-4
AGSPPRTGTEAF
>.|TRBJ2-7|.|TRBV11-1
ASIMGLAREQC
>once|TRBJ2-1|.|TRBV6-2/TRBV6-3
VSTYEIVAYNEQF
>.|TRBJ2-7|TRBD1|TRBV4-2
ASSPWDRGGREQY
>.|TRBJ2-7|.|TRBV5-5
GSSFGLFYEQY
>.|TRBJ1-5|.|TRBV6-1
ASRGDHSNQPQH
>.|TRBJ2-1|.|TRBV11-2
ASSYATEENF
>.|TRBJ2-7|TRBD2|TRBV24-1
TTSDLTSGSYEQY
>.|TRBJ2-2|.|TRBV6-1
ASSKGWWLTVELF
>.|TRBJ1-5|.|TRBV29-1
SVVEQINQPQH
>.|TRBJ1-4|.|TRBV28
ANIPPRGKLF
>many|TRBJ2-7|TRBD1|TRBV28
ASSLTGDEQY
>.|TRBJ2-3|.|TRBV12-3/TRBV12-4
ASSFLRTDTQY
>.|TRBJ2-2|TRBD2|TRBV6-1
ASKYISGRRTGELF
>.|TRBJ2-7|TRBD1|TRBV7-9
ASSLEGARDEQY
>.|TRBJ2-7|.|TRBV11-2
ASSLDAGAGEQY
>.|TRBJ2-3|.|TRBV11-1
ASSFGGSSVVVRTDTQY
>.|TRBJ1-5|TRBD1|TRBV12-3/TRBV12-4
ASSTGMGQPQD
>.|TRBJ2-7|TRBD1|TRBV29-1
SAMTCGTGSPYEQY
>.|TRBJ1-5|.|TRBV2
ASIGDVNQSQH
>.|TRBJ2-5|.|TRBV10-2
ASTLRPGIEETKY
>.|TRBJ1-1|.|TRBV2
AITSRAEAF
>.|TRBJ2-1|TRBD2|TRBV12-3/TRBV12-4
ASNEVAGGADEQF
>.|TRBJ2-2|.|TRBV10-3
AVQLIGGTGELS
>.|TRBJ2-1|.|TRBV7-9
ANSQSLMNEQF
>many|TRBJ2-3|TRBD2|TRBV11-2
ASSAPTSGSGDTQY
>.|TRBJ2-7|.|TRBV11-1
ANNLGLARKQY
>.|TRBJ1-5|.|TRBV12-3/TRBV12-4
VSSLAQDPNQHQH
>few|TRBJ2-1|TRBD2|TRBV6-2/TRBV6-3
ASSPRTSGTANEQI
>.|TRBJ2-1|TRBD1|TRBV9
ARSAGQGVYNEQF
>.|TRBJ2-6|TRBD1|TRBV6-1
AGTGTGGAGANVLN
>.|TRBJ2-5|TRBD1|TRBV12-3/TRBV12-4
ASSCGTGDQETQY
>.|TRBJ2-7|.|TRBV29-1
SAWDPMGEQY
>.|TRBJ2-4|.|TRBV29-1
IVIHGQGIQY
>.|TRBJ2-6|TRBD1|TRBV11-2
ASSMGGDRGISISEVNVLT
>.|TRBJ1-2|.|TRBV4-3
ASSQDTRGPHVHT
>medium-sized|TRBJ2-1|TRBD2|TRBV6-2/TRBV6-3
ASRTSGRTEQF
>.|TRBJ2-3|.|TRBV7-3
ASSLGAFSIGTQY